A selection of T cell receptor beta chains follows, all from one sample in a study of CD8+CD57+ T cells in acquired aplastic anemia. One entry per CDR3 protein, called by TCRdb with MiXCR from the reads. The data show around 64,000 distinct CDR3 sequences, with around 50% seen just once and 2.5% held by the top ten. The sample was sorted CD4+, CD8+, or CD8+CD57+ T cells (not recorded which) from PBMCs. The receptor set was obtained from a human donor in good health, serving as a control. The CDR3 runs from the conserved cysteine through the conserved F or W. A D gene is named only where the DNA matches it firmly. Some rows mark clone size as missing; the rest say once, few, many or name a class of expanded clone.

CDR3 DNA: TGTGCCACCAGCAGTGTAATCTGGACTAGCGGGACAGATACGCAGTATTTT
CDR3 protein: CATSSVIWTSGTDTQYF
J gene: TRBJ2-3
V gene: TRBV15
clone size: few
D gene: TRBD2

CDR3 DNA: TGCGCCAGCAGCTTGGATCTTAGGGAGCAGTACTTC
CDR3 protein: CASSLDLREQYF
J gene: TRBJ2-7
V gene: TRBV5-1
clone size: once
D gene: -

CDR3 DNA: TGTCCCAGCAGTTACGGACGGGTGGCCTCTGAAGCTTTCTTT
CDR3 protein: CPSSYGRVASEAFF
J gene: TRBJ1-1
V gene: TRBV6-5
clone size: few
D gene: -

CDR3 DNA: TGTGCCAGCAGCCCTGGGGTCGAGGGCACTGAAGCTTTCTTT
CDR3 protein: CASSPGVEGTEAFF
J gene: TRBJ1-1
V gene: TRBV9
clone size: -
D gene: -

CDR3 DNA: TGCAGTGCTAGCGTCTTTGGGACAGGGAACCTTGAAGCTTTCTTT
CDR3 protein: CSASVFGTGNLEAFF
J gene: TRBJ1-1
V gene: TRBV20-1
clone size: few
D gene: TRBD1

CDR3 DNA: TGTGCCTGGAGTTGGCTAGCGGGAGGGCCGGGTTCGGGAGAGACCCAGTACTTC
CDR3 protein: CAWSWLAGGPGSGETQYF
J gene: TRBJ2-5
V gene: TRBV30
clone size: -
D gene: TRBD2

CDR3 DNA: TGTGCCAGCAGCCACGGGGGGACCGGGGAGCTGTTTTTT
CDR3 protein: CASSHGGTGELFF
J gene: TRBJ2-2
V gene: TRBV25-1
clone size: once
D gene: TRBD2

CDR3 DNA: TGTGCCAGCACCAAGACAGGGATCACCGGGGAGCTGTTTTTT
CDR3 protein: CASTKTGITGELFF
J gene: TRBJ2-2
V gene: TRBV9
clone size: many
D gene: TRBD1

CDR3 DNA: -
CDR3 protein: CATSRLSGTGPGSCFF
J gene: TRBJ2-2
V gene: TRBV15
clone size: -
D gene: -

CDR3 DNA: TGTGCCAGCAGCCCGAGACAGCTTTATGGCTACACCTTC
CDR3 protein: CASSPRQLYGYTF
J gene: TRBJ1-2
V gene: TRBV7-9
clone size: -
D gene: -

CDR3 DNA: TGCGCCAGCAGTTTCCCTCCGGGGACAGGGAGGGGCCTGGGAGTCACTGAAGCTTTCTTT
CDR3 protein: CASSFPPGTGRGLGVTEAFF
J gene: TRBJ1-1
V gene: TRBV5-1
clone size: many
D gene: TRBD1

CDR3 DNA: TGTGCCAGCAGCGCCGGGACAGGTAGCAATCAGCCCCAGCATTTT
CDR3 protein: CASSAGTGSNQPQHF
J gene: TRBJ1-5
V gene: TRBV9
clone size: many
D gene: TRBD1

CDR3 DNA: TGTGCCAGCAGCTTAGAGGGTCGGGGGGGCTTCTACAATGAGCAGTTCTTC
CDR3 protein: CASSLEGRGGFYNEQFF
J gene: TRBJ2-1
V gene: TRBV11-2
clone size: few
D gene: TRBD2

CDR3 DNA: TGTGCCAGCAGTGGCGGTCGGCAGGGGGCCTATGGCTACACCTTC
CDR3 protein: CASSGGRQGAYGYTF
J gene: TRBJ1-2
V gene: TRBV25-1
clone size: -
D gene: TRBD1

CDR3 DNA: TGTGCCAGCGCAATACCGGGACAGGCCCAAGAGACCCAGTACTTC
CDR3 protein: CASAIPGQAQETQYF
J gene: TRBJ2-5
V gene: TRBV10-3
clone size: -
D gene: TRBD1

CDR3 DNA: TGTGCCATCAGTGAGCCGCCTGACACTGAAGCTTTCTTT
CDR3 protein: CAISEPPDTEAFF
J gene: TRBJ1-1
V gene: TRBV7-6
clone size: -
D gene: -

CDR3 DNA: TGTGCCATCAGTGAGACCTTGACTAGCGGGATCTATGAGCAGTTCTTC
CDR3 protein: CAISETLTSGIYEQFF
J gene: TRBJ2-1
V gene: TRBV10-3
clone size: -
D gene: TRBD2

CDR3 DNA: TGCAGTGCTAGGTCCGGGACAGGGGCCCTATCCTATGGCTACACCTTC
CDR3 protein: CSARSGTGALSYGYTF
J gene: TRBJ1-2
V gene: TRBV20-1
clone size: -
D gene: TRBD1

CDR3 DNA: TGTGCCAGCAGTTCGATTCCGGGACAGGGGAAGTACGAGCAGTACTTC
CDR3 protein: CASSSIPGQGKYEQYF
J gene: TRBJ2-7
V gene: TRBV6-2/TRBV6-3
clone size: -
D gene: TRBD1

CDR3 DNA: TGTGCCAGCAGCTCAGGACCTCGGGAGCCCTACGAGCAGTACTTC
CDR3 protein: CASSSGPREPYEQYF
J gene: TRBJ2-7
V gene: TRBV5-6
clone size: many
D gene: -

CDR3 DNA: TGTGCCAGCAGCGCGGAGACAGGAACGAACACTGAAGCTTTCTTT
CDR3 protein: CASSAETGTNTEAFF
J gene: TRBJ1-1
V gene: TRBV9
clone size: many
D gene: -

CDR3 DNA: TGTGCCAGCTTTCGGGAATCCCTGCTCTATGGCTACACCTTC
CDR3 protein: CASFRESLLYGYTF
J gene: TRBJ1-2
V gene: TRBV2
clone size: few
D gene: -

CDR3 DNA: TGCAGCGTTGAATGGGTTAACTATGGCTACACCTTC
CDR3 protein: CSVEWVNYGYTF
J gene: TRBJ1-2
V gene: TRBV29-1
clone size: -
D gene: -

CDR3 DNA: TGTGCCAGCAGCTTGTATCTCGAAGAGACCCAGTACTTC
CDR3 protein: CASSLYLEETQYF
J gene: TRBJ2-5
V gene: TRBV7-9
clone size: once
D gene: -

CDR3 DNA: TGTGCCTGGAGTGTACAAGGCGGGAGGGCCTCGGATACGCAGTATTTT
CDR3 protein: CAWSVQGGRASDTQYF
J gene: TRBJ2-3
V gene: TRBV30
clone size: -
D gene: TRBD2

CDR3 DNA: TGTGCCATCAGTGTGACAGGACCTACCTACGAGCAGTACTTC
CDR3 protein: CAISVTGPTYEQYF
J gene: TRBJ2-7
V gene: TRBV10-3
clone size: -
D gene: -

CDR3 DNA: TGTGCCAGTAGTACTGGAGTTTCGGGGACGCAGTATTTT
CDR3 protein: CASSTGVSGTQYF
J gene: TRBJ2-3
V gene: TRBV19
clone size: -
D gene: -

CDR3 DNA: TGCAGCGTCCGACAGGGAATTTACGAGCAGTACTTC
CDR3 protein: CSVRQGIYEQYF
J gene: TRBJ2-7
V gene: TRBV29-1
clone size: -
D gene: TRBD1

CDR3 DNA: TGCGCCAGCAGCTTGGTGGGGACCGGGACTAGAGAAGAGACCCAGTACTTC
CDR3 protein: CASSLVGTGTREETQYF
J gene: TRBJ2-5
V gene: TRBV5-1
clone size: many
D gene: TRBD2

CDR3 DNA: TGCGCCAGCAGTGGGGGACCGGGACAGGGGGTCTACGAGCAGTACTTC
CDR3 protein: CASSGGPGQGVYEQYF
J gene: TRBJ2-7
V gene: TRBV10-2
clone size: -
D gene: TRBD1

CDR3 DNA: TGTGCCATCAGTGAGGGGAGAAGTGTGTTTTTT
CDR3 protein: CAISEGRSVFF
J gene: TRBJ1-4
V gene: TRBV10-3
clone size: -
D gene: -

CDR3 DNA: TGCGCCAGCAGGCTGGACAGCAATTCACCCCTCCACTTT
CDR3 protein: CASRLDSNSPLHF
J gene: TRBJ1-6
V gene: TRBV10-2
clone size: -
D gene: -

CDR3 DNA: TGTGCCATCAGGAAACTAGCGGAAAGCTCCTACGAGCAGTACTTC
CDR3 protein: CAIRKLAESSYEQYF
J gene: TRBJ2-7
V gene: TRBV10-3
clone size: -
D gene: TRBD2

CDR3 DNA: TGTGCCAGCAGTGACCTGGGAAACACCATATATTTT
CDR3 protein: CASSDLGNTIYF
J gene: TRBJ1-3
V gene: TRBV2
clone size: many
D gene: -

CDR3 DNA: TGTGCCACGCGTGGGACAGGGGGCGAGGACACTGAAGCTTTCTTT
CDR3 protein: CATRGTGGEDTEAFF
J gene: TRBJ1-1
V gene: TRBV2
clone size: -
D gene: TRBD1

CDR3 DNA: TGTGCCAGCAGCCCGGGACAAGTGACCACTGAAGCTTTCTTT
CDR3 protein: CASSPGQVTTEAFF
J gene: TRBJ1-1
V gene: TRBV3-1
clone size: -
D gene: -

CDR3 DNA: TGTGCCATCAGGGGGACAGGGGAGGGAGATACGCAGTATTTT
CDR3 protein: CAIRGTGEGDTQYF
J gene: TRBJ2-3
V gene: TRBV10-3
clone size: -
D gene: TRBD1

CDR3 DNA: TGTGCCAGCAGCTTAGAGGCGGGCTACACCTTC
CDR3 protein: CASSLEAGYTF
J gene: TRBJ1-2
V gene: TRBV7-2
clone size: -
D gene: -

CDR3 DNA: TGTGCCTGGAGTGTTCATTATCGTACAGGCACCCAAGAGACCCAGTACTTC
CDR3 protein: CAWSVHYRTGTQETQYF
J gene: TRBJ2-5
V gene: TRBV30
clone size: many
D gene: -

CDR3 DNA: TGTGCCATCAGTGAGTCGTCCCCAACCAGGGATGAGCAGTTCTTC
CDR3 protein: CAISESSPTRDEQFF
J gene: TRBJ2-1
V gene: TRBV10-3
clone size: -
D gene: -

CDR3 DNA: TGCGCCAGCAGCTTGATGGGGTCCGACACCGGGGAGCTGTTTTTT
CDR3 protein: CASSLMGSDTGELFF
J gene: TRBJ2-2
V gene: TRBV5-1
clone size: -
D gene: -

CDR3 DNA: TGCGCCAGCAGTGAGCCGTTCAGCCTAAGCTCCTACAATGAGCAGTTCTTC
CDR3 protein: CASSEPFSLSSYNEQFF
J gene: TRBJ2-1
V gene: TRBV10-1
clone size: -
D gene: -

CDR3 DNA: TGTGCCAGCAGCTTAGCTATCCAGCAAAATTCACCCCTCCACTTT
CDR3 protein: CASSLAIQQNSPLHF
J gene: TRBJ1-6
V gene: TRBV7-2
clone size: -
D gene: -

CDR3 DNA: TGCGCCAGCAGCAGGACTAGCGGGGATCCCGTATGGGGACAGTTCTACGAGCAGTACTTC
CDR3 protein: CASSRTSGDPVWGQFYEQYF
J gene: TRBJ2-7
V gene: TRBV5-1
clone size: few
D gene: TRBD2

CDR3 DNA: TGTGCCACCAGTGATCCGGGACTAGCGGGAGGTAGAGATACGCAGTATTTT
CDR3 protein: CATSDPGLAGGRDTQYF
J gene: TRBJ2-3
V gene: TRBV24-1
clone size: -
D gene: TRBD2

CDR3 DNA: TGTGCCAGCAGCTTAGTGTTAGCGGGGAGCACAGATACGCAGTATTTT
CDR3 protein: CASSLVLAGSTDTQYF
J gene: TRBJ2-3
V gene: TRBV11-2
clone size: many
D gene: TRBD2

CDR3 DNA: TGCAGTGCTATCGCAGGGGACGCCTACGAGCAGTACTTC
CDR3 protein: CSAIAGDAYEQYF
J gene: TRBJ2-7
V gene: TRBV20-1
clone size: -
D gene: -

CDR3 DNA: TGTGCCAGCAGTGGAGGAGGGGAGACCCAGTACTTC
CDR3 protein: CASSGGGETQYF
J gene: TRBJ2-5
V gene: TRBV3-1
clone size: medium-sized
D gene: -

CDR3 DNA: TGTGCCAGCAGCTTAGCGGGCTCCTATAATTCACCCCTCCACTTT
CDR3 protein: CASSLAGSYNSPLHF
J gene: TRBJ1-6
V gene: TRBV7-9
clone size: -
D gene: -

CDR3 DNA: TGTGCCAGCAGCCTAAACATCGGGACAGGGGGGTTCTTC
CDR3 protein: CASSLNIGTGGFF
J gene: TRBJ2-1
V gene: TRBV11-1
clone size: once
D gene: TRBD1

CDR3 DNA: TGCAGCGTTGCCCAGACGGGGGTCAAAAACATTCAGTACTTC
CDR3 protein: CSVAQTGVKNIQYF
J gene: TRBJ2-4
V gene: TRBV29-1
clone size: many
D gene: -

CDR3 DNA: TGTGCCAGCAGCTTTAACCGGGACACTGAAGCTTTCTTT
CDR3 protein: CASSFNRDTEAFF
J gene: TRBJ1-1
V gene: TRBV11-2
clone size: -
D gene: -

CDR3 DNA: TGTGCCAGCAGTCTCCCTGTGTACAATGAGCAGTTCTTC
CDR3 protein: CASSLPVYNEQFF
J gene: TRBJ2-1
V gene: TRBV12-3/TRBV12-4
clone size: many
D gene: -

CDR3 DNA: TGTGCCAGCAGCTTGGGGAGCACTGAAGCTTTCTTT
CDR3 protein: CASSLGSTEAFF
J gene: TRBJ1-1
V gene: TRBV7-9
clone size: few
D gene: -

CDR3 DNA: TGTGCCAGCAGCTTAAGGAAGGGGCCACTGGGTGAGCAGTACTTC
CDR3 protein: CASSLRKGPLGEQYF
J gene: TRBJ2-7
V gene: TRBV7-3
clone size: -
D gene: -

CDR3 DNA: TGTGCCAGTAGTATAGATGGGGGAGTAGGACAGCCCCAGCATTTT
CDR3 protein: CASSIDGGVGQPQHF
J gene: TRBJ1-5
V gene: TRBV19
clone size: -
D gene: -

CDR3 DNA: TGTGCCATCAGTGAGACTGATAGCAATCAGCCCCAGCATTTT
CDR3 protein: CAISETDSNQPQHF
J gene: TRBJ1-5
V gene: TRBV10-3
clone size: -
D gene: -

CDR3 DNA: TGTGCCAGCAGCTCAGCGGGGCCCTACGAGCAGTACTTC
CDR3 protein: CASSSAGPYEQYF
J gene: TRBJ2-7
V gene: TRBV7-9
clone size: -
D gene: TRBD2

CDR3 DNA: TGTGCCAGTAGTTCCTCCGGGGGCTGGAGCACTGAAGCTTTCTTT
CDR3 protein: CASSSSGGWSTEAFF
J gene: TRBJ1-1
V gene: TRBV19
clone size: medium-sized
D gene: -

CDR3 DNA: TGTGCCAGCAAGGGGGGGGCGCGTTCTAACTATGGCTACACCTTC
CDR3 protein: CASKGGARSNYGYTF
J gene: TRBJ1-2
V gene: TRBV6-4
clone size: few
D gene: -